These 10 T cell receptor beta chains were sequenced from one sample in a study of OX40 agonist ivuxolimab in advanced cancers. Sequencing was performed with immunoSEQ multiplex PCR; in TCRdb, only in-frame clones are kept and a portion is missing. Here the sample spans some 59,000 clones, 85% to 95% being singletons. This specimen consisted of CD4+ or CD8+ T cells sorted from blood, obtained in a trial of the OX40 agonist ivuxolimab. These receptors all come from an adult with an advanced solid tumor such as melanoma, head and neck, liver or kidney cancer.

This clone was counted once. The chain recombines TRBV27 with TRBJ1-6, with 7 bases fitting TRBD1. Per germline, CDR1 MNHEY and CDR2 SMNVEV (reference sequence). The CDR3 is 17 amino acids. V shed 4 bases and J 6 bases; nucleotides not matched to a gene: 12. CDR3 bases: TGTGCCAGCAGTTCACTACAATGGACAGGATCTAATTCACCCCTCCACTTT. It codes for CASSSLQWTGSNSPLHF.

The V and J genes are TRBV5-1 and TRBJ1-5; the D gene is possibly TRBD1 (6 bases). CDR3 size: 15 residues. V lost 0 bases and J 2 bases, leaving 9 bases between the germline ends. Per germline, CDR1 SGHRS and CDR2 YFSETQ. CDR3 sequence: CASSLEAGGNQPQHF. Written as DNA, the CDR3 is TGCGCCAGCAGCTTGGAGGCAGGGGGCAATCAGCCCCAGCATTTT.

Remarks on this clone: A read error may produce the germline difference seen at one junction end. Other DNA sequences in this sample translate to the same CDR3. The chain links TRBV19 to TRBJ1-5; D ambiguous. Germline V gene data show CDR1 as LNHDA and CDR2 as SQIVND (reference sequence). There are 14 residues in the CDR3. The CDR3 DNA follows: TGTGCCAGTAGTATCAATCCTAGCAATCAGCCTCAGCATTTT. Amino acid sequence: CASSINPSNQPQHF.

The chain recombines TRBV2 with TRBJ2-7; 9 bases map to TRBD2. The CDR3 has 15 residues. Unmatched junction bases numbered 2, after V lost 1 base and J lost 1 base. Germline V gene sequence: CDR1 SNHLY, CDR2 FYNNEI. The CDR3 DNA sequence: TGTGCCAGCAGTGAAGTAGCGGGGGCTTCCTACGAGCAGTACTTC. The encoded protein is CASSEVAGASYEQYF.

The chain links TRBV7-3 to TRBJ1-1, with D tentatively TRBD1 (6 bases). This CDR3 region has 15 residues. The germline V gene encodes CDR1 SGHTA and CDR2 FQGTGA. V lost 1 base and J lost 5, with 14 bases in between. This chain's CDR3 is CASSLMGGGGTEAFF. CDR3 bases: TGTGCCAGCAGCTTAATGGGCGGGGGCGGAACTGAAGCTTTCTTT.

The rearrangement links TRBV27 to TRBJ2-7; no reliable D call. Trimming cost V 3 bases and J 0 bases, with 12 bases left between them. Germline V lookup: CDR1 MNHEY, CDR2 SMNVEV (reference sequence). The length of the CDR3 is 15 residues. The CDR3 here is CASSFQTAISYEQYF. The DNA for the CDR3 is TGTGCCAGCAGTTTTCAAACAGCTATCTCCTACGAGCAGTACTTC.

CDR3 nucleotides: TGTGCCAGTAGTATAGTAGGCACAGGGGCATACAATGAGCAGTTCTTC. Encoded protein: CASSIVGTGAYNEQFF. The chain employs TRBV19 and TRBJ2-1; 7 bases are a match to TRBD1. CDR1 is LNHDA and CDR2 is SQIVND in the germline V gene (reference sequence). With 1 base clipped from V and 4 bases from J, the junction kept 7 bases outside the gene matches. CDR3 length equals 16 residues.

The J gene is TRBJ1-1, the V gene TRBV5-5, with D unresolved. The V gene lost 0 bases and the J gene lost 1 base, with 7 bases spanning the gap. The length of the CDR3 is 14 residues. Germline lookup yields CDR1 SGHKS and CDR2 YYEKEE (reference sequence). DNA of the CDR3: TGTGCCAGCAGCTTGGTCACTGGGAACACTGAAGCTTTCTTT. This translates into CASSLVTGNTEAFF.

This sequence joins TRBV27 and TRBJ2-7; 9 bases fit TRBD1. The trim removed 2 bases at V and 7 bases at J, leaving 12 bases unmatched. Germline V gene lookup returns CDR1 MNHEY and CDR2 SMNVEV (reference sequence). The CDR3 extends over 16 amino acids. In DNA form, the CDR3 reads TGTGCCAGCAGTTTACTCCCCGGACAGGGGACCTCTGAGCAGTACTTC. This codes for CASSLLPGQGTSEQYF.

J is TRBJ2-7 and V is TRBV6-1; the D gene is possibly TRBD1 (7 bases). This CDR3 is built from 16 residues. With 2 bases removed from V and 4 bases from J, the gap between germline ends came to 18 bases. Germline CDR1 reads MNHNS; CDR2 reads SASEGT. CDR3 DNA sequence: TGTGCCAGCAGTGAAAGGGGGCCAGGAGGGATTTACGAGCAGTACTTC. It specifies CASSERGPGGIYEQYF.